These 12 T cell receptor beta chains share one sample of origin, sequenced in a study of response to subunit inactivated influenza vaccine. TCRdb fed the RT-PCR reads into MiXCR, producing one record per CDR3 protein. The table shows roughly 500,000 distinct CDR3 sequences, with approximately 17% occurring only once. The starting material was CD4+ T cells sorted from PBMCs, obtained around 25 months after vaccination. The source is a man between 50 and 69 years old who received an inactivated influenza vaccine.

A few counts support this clonotype. The V gene is TRBV20-1, the J gene TRBJ1-2; D ambiguous. Trimming took off 3 bases at V and 4 bases at J, with 9 bases between the two ends. Germline CDR1 is DFQATT and CDR2 is SNEGSKA (reference sequence). The CDR3 is 12 residues long. The CDR3 sequence: CSARISGYGYTF. The CDR3 DNA sequence: TGCAGTGCTAGGATCAGCGGCTATGGCTACACCTTC.

The chain couples TRBV4-2 to TRBJ2-1; the D gene is possibly TRBD2 (5 bases). This CDR3 is built from 14 residues. The germline V gene encodes CDR1 LGHNA and CDR2 YNFKEQ. Trimming pared 1 base from V and 7 bases from J, leaving 11 bases between. DNA for the CDR3: TGTGCCAGCAGCCAAGGGAACCGAGGGAATGAGCAGTTCTTC. Encoded protein: CASSQGNRGNEQFF.

This clonotype has at least ten counts. The chain combines TRBV20-1 with TRBJ1-2; D is ambiguous. The germline CDR1 and CDR2 sequences are DFQATT and SNEGSKA (reference sequence). V was cut by 3 bases and J by 2 bases, with 10 bases left in between. This CDR3 spans 13 amino acids. The CDR3, as DNA: TGCAGTGCTAGGGAGACCGAAAACTATGGCTACACCTTC. Protein sequence: CSARETENYGYTF.

This clonotype turned up a few times. The V and J genes are TRBV2 and TRBJ2-3, with 9 bases that match TRBD2. V lost 11 bases, J lost 3 bases, and 6 bases stayed unmatched. The germline CDR1 and CDR2 sequences are SNHLY and FYNNEI. CDR3 length: 13 amino acids. The CDR3 sequence: CAGTSWETDTQYF. CDR3 sequence (DNA): TGTGCCGGGACTAGCTGGGAGACAGATACGCAGTATTTT.

Only a few counts were recorded for this clonotype. V is TRBV6-5 and J is TRBJ2-5; TRBD2 aligns across 11 bases. Germline CDR1 reads MNHEY; CDR2 reads SVGAGI. The CDR3 sequence is 16 residues long. V lost 1 base to trimming and J lost 2 bases; unmatched junction nucleotides: 3. The CDR3 is CASSYFGLAGQETQYF. CDR3 nucleotide sequence: TGTGCCAGCAGTTACTTTGGACTAGCGGGTCAAGAGACCCAGTACTTC.

The chain has TRBV7-2 and TRBJ2-7; no clear D gene. V lost 5 bases to trimming and J lost 2 bases, with 13 bases between them. The CDR3 is made up of 14 amino acids. Germline V gene lookup returns CDR1 SGHTA and CDR2 FQGNSA. The CDR3 DNA reads as TGTGCCAGCAGCATTACCAACGGACCCTACGAGCAGTACTTC. Translating gives CASSITNGPYEQYF.

The chain links TRBV18 to TRBJ2-5; no clear D gene. Trimming removed 2 bases from V and 5 bases from J, with 9 bases in between. The CDR3 runs to 13 residues. The germline CDR1 and CDR2 sequences are KGHSH and LQKENI. The CDR3 region is CASSPEIRETQYF. The CDR3 DNA reads as TGTGCCAGCTCACCAGAGATTAGGGAGACCCAGTACTTC.

This clonotype has just a few counts. This chain links TRBV20-1 with TRBJ1-3, with a weak D call TRBD1 (5 bases). Germline V CDR1 and CDR2: DFQATT, SNEGSKA (reference sequence). V gave up 6 bases and J gave up 0 bases, with 12 bases separating them. The CDR3 covers 14 residues. This chain's CDR3 is CSAPDKSSGNTIYF. For the CDR3, the DNA is TGCAGTGCCCCGGACAAAAGCTCTGGAAACACCATATATTTT.

This clonotype was detected many times. The chain uses TRBV10-3 and TRBJ1-5; D remains unclear. Trimming left V 2 bases short and J 0 bases short, with 5 bases between. This CDR3 has 14 residues. Looked up from germline, CDR1 is ENHRY and CDR2 is SYGVKD. The CDR3: CAISEQYSNQPQHF. The CDR3 DNA reads TGTGCCATCAGTGAGCAGTATAGCAATCAGCCCCAGCATTTT.

This clonotype was seen ten or more times. The genes are TRBV29-1 and TRBJ2-3, with 7 nucleotides matching TRBD2. The V gene's germline CDR1 is SQVTM and CDR2 ANQGSEA. V gave up 3 bases and J gave up 2 bases; unmatched junction bases: 5. There are 14 residues in the CDR3. CDR3 sequence: CSVDGRDYTDTQYF. The CDR3 DNA sequence: TGCAGCGTTGATGGCAGGGACTACACAGATACGCAGTATTTT.

This clonotype was counted ten times or more. This rearrangement joins TRBV18 to TRBJ2-6, with D possibly being TRBD2 (5 bases). The CDR3 runs to 15 residues. The ends were cut back, 3 bases at V and 0 bases at J, with 6 bases in the middle. The germline V gene encodes CDR1 KGHSH and CDR2 LQKENI. In DNA form, the CDR3 reads TGTGCCAGCTCACCCGGACTCTCTGGGGCCAACGTCCTGACTTTC. Translating it yields CASSPGLSGANVLTF.

This clonotype showed up just a few times. The V gene is TRBV18, the J gene TRBJ1-4, with a weak D call TRBD1 (5 bases). The CDR3 consists of 13 residues. In germline, CDR1 is KGHSH, CDR2 LQKENI. V was cut by 3 bases and J by 9 bases, with 11 bases left in between. CDR3 protein: CASSPGGGQKLFF. The CDR3 bases are TGTGCCAGCTCACCCGGCGGGGGACAAAAACTGTTTTTT.